This T cell receptor (beta chain) was profiled in a study of cytomegalovirus exposure and HLA in healthy donors. PCR amplification relied on 60 Vbeta primers (plus 13 Jbeta primers). The table came from immunoSEQ multiplex PCR; TCRdb's copy has only in-frame clones and leaves some out. Of fewer than 130,000 clones in the sample, approximately 82% are singletons; the top ten hold over 10%. With respect to this clone: Its cognate antigen is unknown.

J lost 4 bases, V lost 4 bases, and 13 bases had no gene match. From germline, CDR1 is SGHDT and CDR2 YYEEEE. The CDR3 length is 16 residues. Findings and caveats of the study: It was confirmed in vitro that three of the CMV-associated chains were specific for CMV antigens. Other equally common chains were less clonally expanded than HLA-associated TCR beta chains, a later analysis showed. As a later analysis revealed, most CMV-associated TCR beta chains appeared HLA-restricted. Exclusion as indistinguishable affected some V segments, including TRBV6-2 and TRBV6-3.

This receptor was obtained from a man aged 25-40 years in good health and CMV-seropositive. The chain uses TRBV5-6 and TRBJ1-2; TRBD1 aligns across 7 bases. The sequencing input was PBMCs. The CDR3 loop reads CASSRHGTVGVYGYTF. In DNA form, the CDR3 reads TGTGCCAGCAGCAGACATGGGACAGTCGGGGTCTATGGCTACACCTTC.